The TCR beta chain described here comes from a study of neoadjuvant anti-PD-1 for oral cavity cancer. Time point described: after neoadjuvant nivolumab, at surgical resection. Patients were newly diagnosed with stage II-IVA oral cavity squamous cell carcinoma without prior systemic or radiation treatment. The patients had HPV-negative, locally advanced oral cavity squamous cell carcinoma. No culture or expansion preceded analysis of these blood cells. Some clones are missing from TCRdb's copy, which holds only in-frame ones; the method was immunoSEQ multiplex PCR. Of around 68,000 clones listed, roughly nine tenths were seen once; the top ten hold 2.5% to 3%. There are 15 residues in the CDR3. Trimming took off 5 bases at V and 5 bases at J, with 16 bases between the two ends. Germline V gives CDR1 MDHEN, CDR2 SYDVKM. This clone was recorded a few times.

This chain links TRBV28 with TRBJ1-5; unclear D gene. The receptor's source is a person aged 40 to 85 with oral cavity squamous cell carcinoma. The material sequenced was PBMCs, taken after nivolumab (anti-PD-1) treatment. The chain's CDR3 is CASSAPVGDYQPQHF. CDR3 coding DNA: TGTGCCAGCAGTGCGCCGGTGGGCGATTATCAGCCCCAGCATTTT.